Listed below are T cell receptor beta chains from one sample, sequenced in a study of neurological immune-mediated disorders. Via MiXCR, TCRdb re-called the 5' RACE reads, giving one row per CDR3 protein. The sample consists of tens of thousands of distinct CDR3 sequences, around 2% of them appearing once. The specimen was PBMCs. The source is a woman aged 40 to 50 with multiple sclerosis. Both conserved end residues are part of each CDR3. D genes are given only for firm matches. Clone size is given as once, few or many counts, or a class when the clone is expanded.

V,J,size,D,CDR3,DNA
TRBV6-6,TRBJ2-7,many,TRBD2,CASRNGASGSYEQYF,TGTGCCAGCAGGAACGGGGCTAGCGGGTCCTACGAGCAGTACTTC
TRBV5-5,TRBJ2-3,many,.,CASSLGPGAFTDTQYF,TGTGCCAGCAGCTTGGGTCCAGGCGCCTTCACAGATACGCAGTATTTT
TRBV4-1,TRBJ2-2,many,TRBD1,CASSQERGQGSGELFF,TGCGCCAGCAGCCAAGAAAGAGGACAGGGGAGCGGGGAGCTGTTTTTT
TRBV10-2,TRBJ1-5,many,.,CASSDYGGFNQPQHF,TGCGCCAGCAGTGACTACGGGGGGTTTAATCAGCCCCAGCATTTT
TRBV20-1,TRBJ2-5,many,.,CSARDFLGWETQYF,TGCAGTGCTAGAGATTTCTTGGGGTGGGAGACCCAGTACTTC
TRBV12-3/TRBV12-4,TRBJ2-3,many,TRBD2,CASSPRTSGGVTDTQYF,TGTGCCAGCAGCCCCCGGACTAGCGGGGGAGTCACAGATACGCAGTATTTT
TRBV20-1,TRBJ2-3,many,.,CSAIRTDTQYF,TGCAGTGCTATTAGGACAGATACGCAGTATTTT
TRBV5-6,TRBJ1-1,many,.,CASSETGLTEAFF,TGTGCCAGCAGCGAAACGGGACTCACTGAAGCTTTCTTT
TRBV9,TRBJ1-5,many,TRBD1,CASSGPGQGSKPQHF,TGTGCCAGCAGCGGACCGGGACAGGGGTCCAAGCCCCAGCATTTT
TRBV20-1,TRBJ2-1,many,.,CSARDIRNEQFF,TGCAGTGCTAGAGATATTCGCAATGAGCAGTTCTTC
TRBV12-3/TRBV12-4,TRBJ1-2,many,.,CASSSDTGSYGYTF,TGTGCCAGCAGTTCGGACACAGGGTCTTATGGCTACACCTTC
TRBV20-1,TRBJ2-1,many,TRBD2,CSALSSGPYNEQFF,TGCAGTGCTCTGTCTAGCGGGCCCTACAATGAGCAGTTCTTC
TRBV15,TRBJ2-7,few,.,CATSRALVYEQYF,TGTGCCACCAGCAGAGCTCTAGTCTACGAGCAGTACTTC
TRBV12-3/TRBV12-4,TRBJ1-5,many,.,CASSWDSNQPQHF,TGTGCCAGCAGTTGGGACAGCAATCAGCCCCAGCATTTT
TRBV10-3,TRBJ2-7,many,TRBD1,CAISRDSAYEQYF,TGTGCCATCAGCCGGGACAGTGCCTACGAGCAGTACTTC
TRBV6-5,TRBJ2-1,many,TRBD1,CASSTGQGYNEQFF,TGTGCCAGCAGTACGGGACAGGGGTACAATGAGCAGTTCTTC
TRBV5-6,TRBJ2-2,many,.,CASSKPGQNTGELFF,TGTGCCAGCAGCAAGCCGGGACAGAACACCGGGGAGCTGTTTTTT
TRBV5-1,TRBJ2-7,many,TRBD1,CASRSQGALDEQYF,TGCGCCAGCAGATCACAGGGGGCCCTTGACGAGCAGTACTTC
TRBV5-1,TRBJ2-7,many,.,CASSLFTGFYEQYF,TGCGCCAGCAGCTTGTTCACGGGGTTCTACGAGCAGTACTTC
TRBV15,TRBJ2-1,few,.,CATSSQGLYNEQFF,TGTGCCACCAGCAGCCAGGGGCTTTACAATGAGCAGTTCTTC
TRBV5-1,TRBJ2-7,many,.,CASSLDAGMSYEQYF,TGCGCCAGCAGCTTGGATGCAGGGATGTCCTACGAGCAGTACTTC
TRBV12-3/TRBV12-4,TRBJ2-1,many,TRBD2,CASSGGAFEQFF,TGTGCCAGTAGCGGGGGGGCTTTCGAGCAGTTCTTC
TRBV7-9,TRBJ1-1,many,.,CASSSDPGYEAFF,TGTGCCAGCAGCTCAGACCCTGGGTATGAAGCTTTCTTT
TRBV6-5,TRBJ1-1,few,.,CASTLTTGSRAFF,TGTGCCAGCACCCTAACGACCGGGTCACGAGCTTTCTTT
TRBV5-1,TRBJ1-2,many,.,CASSPEGQGGYTF,TGCGCCAGCAGCCCGGAGGGCCAGGGAGGCTACACCTTC
TRBV11-2,TRBJ1-1,many,.,CASSLVMGVRNTEAFF,TGTGCCAGCAGCTTAGTTATGGGGGTCCGGAACACTGAAGCTTTCTTT
TRBV25-1,TRBJ2-7,many,.,CASSGTGGAFEQYF,TGTGCCAGCAGTGGGACGGGGGGCGCGTTCGAGCAGTACTTC
TRBV20-1,TRBJ1-2,many,.,CSAESNQGSGYGYTF,TGCAGTGCCGAATCGAACCAGGGTTCGGGGTATGGCTACACCTTC
TRBV20-1,TRBJ2-1,many,.,CSASGVVYNEQFF,TGCAGTGCTAGCGGGGTGGTCTACAATGAGCAGTTCTTC
TRBV9,TRBJ1-2,many,.,CASRTGTGRGGYTF,TGTGCCAGCCGCACCGGGACCGGAAGAGGCGGCTACACCTTC